Listed below are T cell receptor beta chains from one sample, sequenced in a study of T cells after yellow fever vaccination. From the 5' RACE reads, TCRdb called clonotypes with MiXCR, one entry per CDR3 protein. This sample has hundreds of thousands of distinct CDR3 sequences, with around 16% found just once. The source was PBMCs, collected 4 to 6 days after the first yellow fever vaccination. These TCRs come from a young man who received the YFV17D yellow fever vaccine. CDR3s include the opening cysteine and the closing phenylalanine or tryptophan. A D gene is named only where the DNA matches it firmly. Part of the rows lack a size; the others show once, few, many or a class for expanded clones.

DNA: TGTGCCAGCAGTTCCGACCCCAGACAGCTAACATTC
CDR3: CASSSDPRQLTF
D: NA
J: TRBJ2-5
V: TRBV12-3/TRBV12-4
size: few

DNA: TGCGCCAGCAGCCAGGGACAGGGAGCGGCAGATACGCAGTATTTT
CDR3: CASSQGQGAADTQYF
D: TRBD1
J: TRBJ2-3
V: TRBV4-1
size: few

DNA: TGCAGTGCTAGCGGGGGGGCCGGTCAGGACAATGAGCAGTTCTTC
CDR3: CSASGGAGQDNEQFF
D: TRBD2
J: TRBJ2-1
V: TRBV20-1
size: few

DNA: TGCAGTGCAACCCTTTGGTTTCTTCGCAATGAGCAGTTCTTC
CDR3: CSATLWFLRNEQFF
D: NA
J: TRBJ2-1
V: TRBV20-1
size: NA

DNA: TGCAGTGCTAGAGAAATCTCCCGCGCCTCTTTGGGCACCGGGGAGCTGTTTTTT
CDR3: CSAREISRASLGTGELFF
D: NA
J: TRBJ2-2
V: TRBV20-1
size: few

DNA: TGTGCCATCAGTGAGTCCCGGGACAGGGGAAGCTATGGCTACACCTTC
CDR3: CAISESRDRGSYGYTF
D: TRBD1
J: TRBJ1-2
V: TRBV10-3
size: NA

DNA: TGCGCCAGCAGCGTGGACAGGGGGCGTGAAAAACTGTTTTTT
CDR3: CASSVDRGREKLFF
D: TRBD1
J: TRBJ1-4
V: TRBV5-1
size: NA

DNA: TGTGCCACCAGTGATGCCAGGGACCCCACTGAAGCTTTCTTT
CDR3: CATSDARDPTEAFF
D: NA
J: TRBJ1-1
V: TRBV24-1
size: few

DNA: TGTGCCTGGAGTGAGGATAGCAATCAGCCCCAGCATTTT
CDR3: CAWSEDSNQPQHF
D: NA
J: TRBJ1-5
V: TRBV30
size: many

DNA: TGTGCCAGCAGCTTAGCGGGAGGGGTCCCTTCACCCCTCCACTTT
CDR3: CASSLAGGVPSPLHF
D: NA
J: TRBJ1-6
V: TRBV7-2
size: few

DNA: TGTGCCAGCAGCGCCTACAAGAACACTGAAGCTTTCTTT
CDR3: CASSAYKNTEAFF
D: NA
J: TRBJ1-1
V: TRBV5-5
size: NA

DNA: TGTGCCAGCAGTTACTGGGTGTCGGGCACAGATACGCAGTATTTT
CDR3: CASSYWVSGTDTQYF
D: NA
J: TRBJ2-3
V: TRBV6-5
size: NA

DNA: TGTGCCAGCAGCTTAACCACAGGGTCCGGGGAGCTGTTTTTT
CDR3: CASSLTTGSGELFF
D: NA
J: TRBJ2-2
V: TRBV7-3
size: few

DNA: TGTGCCAGCAGTTTTCACCAAGGTGCTTTCTTT
CDR3: CASSFHQGAFF
D: NA
J: TRBJ1-1
V: TRBV12-3/TRBV12-4
size: few

DNA: TGTGCCAGTAGTCGGATAGCGGTTAGCACAGATACGCAGTATTTT
CDR3: CASSRIAVSTDTQYF
D: NA
J: TRBJ2-3
V: TRBV19
size: NA

DNA: TGTGCCAGCAGCTTTTTTGGGGCCAACGTCCTGACTTTC
CDR3: CASSFFGANVLTF
D: NA
J: TRBJ2-6
V: TRBV7-2
size: many

DNA: TGTGCCAGCAGCCTTGGACCCTATATGGGTCAGCCCCAGCATTTT
CDR3: CASSLGPYMGQPQHF
D: NA
J: TRBJ1-5
V: TRBV7-3
size: few

DNA: TGCGCCAGCAGCAAGACTAGCGCGAGCACAGATACGCAGTATTTT
CDR3: CASSKTSASTDTQYF
D: TRBD2
J: TRBJ2-3
V: TRBV5-1
size: NA

DNA: TGTGCCAGCAGCTTAGCCGGGACTAGCGGTTGGGATGAGCAGTTCTTC
CDR3: CASSLAGTSGWDEQFF
D: TRBD2
J: TRBJ2-1
V: TRBV7-2
size: NA

DNA: TGTGCCAGCAGGACAGGGTTTCAGCCCCAGCATTTT
CDR3: CASRTGFQPQHF
D: TRBD1
J: TRBJ1-5
V: TRBV6-2/TRBV6-3
size: NA

DNA: TGTGCCAGCAGCTTGTTTAGCGGGGAAACCTACGAGCAGTACTTC
CDR3: CASSLFSGETYEQYF
D: TRBD2
J: TRBJ2-7
V: TRBV7-8
size: NA

DNA: TGCAGTGCTAAAAAGGGCTCAGATACGCAGTATTTT
CDR3: CSAKKGSDTQYF
D: NA
J: TRBJ2-3
V: TRBV20-1
size: NA

DNA: TGTGCCAGCAGCTCCTCCACTGACAGGGTGCCCGGGGAGCTGTTTTTT
CDR3: CASSSSTDRVPGELFF
D: TRBD1
J: TRBJ2-2
V: TRBV5-6
size: NA

DNA: TGTGCCAGCAGCTTAGCGGGCGGGGGCGCCTCCTATGGCTACACCTTC
CDR3: CASSLAGGGASYGYTF
D: NA
J: TRBJ1-2
V: TRBV7-9
size: few

DNA: TGTGCCAGCAGCGGGGGACAAGGCTACACCATATATTTT
CDR3: CASSGGQGYTIYF
D: NA
J: TRBJ1-3
V: TRBV9
size: few

DNA: TGTGCCAGCAGCTTAGTCGGGGATATTAACACTGAAGCTTTCTTT
CDR3: CASSLVGDINTEAFF
D: NA
J: TRBJ1-1
V: TRBV7-8
size: NA

DNA: TGTGCCAGCAGCAAAGGGGTGTACAATGAGCAGTTCTTC
CDR3: CASSKGVYNEQFF
D: NA
J: TRBJ2-1
V: TRBV21-1
size: few

DNA: TGTGCCAGCAGTAGGGCCGGGACCTACGAGCAGTACTTC
CDR3: CASSRAGTYEQYF
D: NA
J: TRBJ2-7
V: TRBV6-1
size: NA

DNA: TGCGCCAGCAGCAGGGGACTAGACCAAGAGACCCAGTACTTC
CDR3: CASSRGLDQETQYF
D: TRBD2
J: TRBJ2-5
V: TRBV5-1
size: NA

DNA: TGTGCCAGCAGTTTACTTAGCGGAAAAGAGACCCAGTACTTC
CDR3: CASSLLSGKETQYF
D: NA
J: TRBJ2-5
V: TRBV12-3/TRBV12-4
size: once

DNA: TGCAGTGCAAGCACCGGGACAGGGGCTTCGGAGACCCAGTACTTC
CDR3: CSASTGTGASETQYF
D: TRBD1
J: TRBJ2-5
V: TRBV20-1
size: few

DNA: TGTGCCATCAGTCCTAATCTAGGGCAGGGGGGAACAGATACGCAGTATTTT
CDR3: CAISPNLGQGGTDTQYF
D: NA
J: TRBJ2-3
V: TRBV10-3
size: NA

DNA: TGTGCCAGCAGTCGCCTCGGGGTTAGAAGCCAAGAGACCCAGTACTTC
CDR3: CASSRLGVRSQETQYF
D: NA
J: TRBJ2-5
V: TRBV12-3/TRBV12-4
size: NA

DNA: TGTGCCAGCAGCTGGGCGACAGATACGCAGTATTTT
CDR3: CASSWATDTQYF
D: NA
J: TRBJ2-3
V: TRBV11-2
size: NA

DNA: TGTGCCAGCAGTTCGGACAGGGGAGGAGGCGAAAAACTGTTTTTT
CDR3: CASSSDRGGGEKLFF
D: TRBD1
J: TRBJ1-4
V: TRBV12-3/TRBV12-4
size: few

DNA: TGTGCCAGCATCAAATCAGGGGCCCACTACAATGAGCAGTTCTTC
CDR3: CASIKSGAHYNEQFF
D: NA
J: TRBJ2-1
V: TRBV12-3/TRBV12-4
size: few

DNA: TGCAGTGCTAGAGGACTAGCGGCTTACAATGAGCAGTTCTTC
CDR3: CSARGLAAYNEQFF
D: TRBD2
J: TRBJ2-1
V: TRBV20-1
size: few

DNA: TGCAGTGCTAATCGGGGGGCGGGAGAAGATACGCAGTATTTT
CDR3: CSANRGAGEDTQYF
D: NA
J: TRBJ2-3
V: TRBV20-1
size: NA

DNA: TGTGCCAGCAGTTACACCCGCACAGATACGCAGTATTTT
CDR3: CASSYTRTDTQYF
D: NA
J: TRBJ2-3
V: TRBV2
size: NA

DNA: TGTGCCAGCAGCTTCGAGACGGCAAACTCGCCAGATACGCAGTATTTT
CDR3: CASSFETANSPDTQYF
D: NA
J: TRBJ2-3
V: TRBV7-8
size: NA

DNA: TGTGCCATCAGCGCAGGAGCCTACGAGCAGTACTTC
CDR3: CAISAGAYEQYF
D: NA
J: TRBJ2-7
V: TRBV10-3
size: NA

DNA: TGTGCCAGCAGCGTAGGCAGTGGAGGTGGAAACACCATATATTTT
CDR3: CASSVGSGGGNTIYF
D: NA
J: TRBJ1-3
V: TRBV9
size: NA

DNA: TGTGCCAGCAGCTCACGGACTGGAAACACCATATATTTT
CDR3: CASSSRTGNTIYF
D: NA
J: TRBJ1-3
V: TRBV11-2
size: NA

DNA: TGTGCCAGCAGCTTGGGAACCCATAGCACAGATACGCAGTATTTT
CDR3: CASSLGTHSTDTQYF
D: NA
J: TRBJ2-3
V: TRBV7-3
size: few